The sequence of this T cell receptor beta chain was determined in a study of blood T cells in healthy people across ages. Deletions cut 6 bases from V and 8 bases from J, with 20 bases between. This CDR3 region has 14 residues. Germline CDR1 is DFQATT and CDR2 is SNEGSKA (reference sequence). Primers used in a second PCR of about 7 to 12 cycles were a sample-barcoded 5' primer and a J-beta primer mix. Any given sample supplied a minimum of 3 million CDR3-containing paired-end reads. One entry per CDR3 protein, called by TCRdb with MiXCR from the 5' RACE reads. The sample lists about 1,500,000 distinct CDR3 sequences, roughly 45% occurring once. Healthy Caucasians from Russia aged about 6 to 95 served as donors.

The TCR comes from a young woman in good health. Sample: blood. This sequence joins TRBV20-1 and TRBJ2-1; D possibly corresponds to TRBD1 (6 bases). Written as DNA, the CDR3 is TGCAGTGCCCCAAGGGGCAGGGGCTCGGATGAGCAGTTCTTC. Its protein product is CSAPRGRGSDEQFF.